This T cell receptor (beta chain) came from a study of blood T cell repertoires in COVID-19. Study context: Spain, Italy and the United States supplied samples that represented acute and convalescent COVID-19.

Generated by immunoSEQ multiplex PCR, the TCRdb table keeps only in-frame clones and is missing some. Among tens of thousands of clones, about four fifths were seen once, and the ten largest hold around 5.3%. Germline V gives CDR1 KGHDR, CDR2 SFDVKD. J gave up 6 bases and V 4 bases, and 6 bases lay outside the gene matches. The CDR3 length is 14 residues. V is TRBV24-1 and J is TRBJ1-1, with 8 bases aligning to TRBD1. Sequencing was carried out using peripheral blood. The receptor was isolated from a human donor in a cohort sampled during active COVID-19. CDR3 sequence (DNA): TGTGCCACCAGTGACGCAGGGGGCAGTCCTGAAGCTTTCTTT. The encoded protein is CATSDAGGSPEAFF.